This TCR beta chain was captured in a study of control samples from healthy donors and cancer patients. Here immunoSEQ multiplex PCR was the method, and the copy in TCRdb shows in-frame clones only, minus some. The sample shows some 130,000 clones, about 90% of them seen only once. The source of this sequence is a woman between 50 and 59 years old in good health. The sample was blood.

Written as DNA, the CDR3 is TGCGCCAGCAGCCAAGGGGGGGGAATCACCGGGGAGCTGTTTTTT. Translating it yields CASSQGGGITGELFF. V usage is TRBV4-1 and J usage is TRBJ2-2, with TRBD2 matching 7 bases. Germline V gene lookup returns CDR1 MGHRA and CDR2 YSYEKL. This CDR3 contains 15 residues. Trimming took 1 base from V and 4 from J; bases not matched to a gene: 3.